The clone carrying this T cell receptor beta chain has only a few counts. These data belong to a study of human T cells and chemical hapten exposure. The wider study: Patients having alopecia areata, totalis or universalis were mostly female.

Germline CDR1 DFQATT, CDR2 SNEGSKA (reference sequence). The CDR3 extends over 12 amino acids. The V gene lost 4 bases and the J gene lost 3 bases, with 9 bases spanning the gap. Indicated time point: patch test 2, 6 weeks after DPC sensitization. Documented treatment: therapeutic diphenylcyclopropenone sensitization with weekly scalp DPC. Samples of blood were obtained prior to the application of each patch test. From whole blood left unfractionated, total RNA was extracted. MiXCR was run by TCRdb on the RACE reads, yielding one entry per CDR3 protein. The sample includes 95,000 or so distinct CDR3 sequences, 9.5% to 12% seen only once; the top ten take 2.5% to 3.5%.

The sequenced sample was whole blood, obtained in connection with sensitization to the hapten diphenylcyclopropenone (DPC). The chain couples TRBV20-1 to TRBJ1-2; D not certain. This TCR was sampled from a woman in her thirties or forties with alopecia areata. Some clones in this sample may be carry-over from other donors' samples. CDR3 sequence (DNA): TGCAGTGCTACCCCGGAGCACTATGGCTACACCTTC. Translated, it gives CSATPEHYGYTF.